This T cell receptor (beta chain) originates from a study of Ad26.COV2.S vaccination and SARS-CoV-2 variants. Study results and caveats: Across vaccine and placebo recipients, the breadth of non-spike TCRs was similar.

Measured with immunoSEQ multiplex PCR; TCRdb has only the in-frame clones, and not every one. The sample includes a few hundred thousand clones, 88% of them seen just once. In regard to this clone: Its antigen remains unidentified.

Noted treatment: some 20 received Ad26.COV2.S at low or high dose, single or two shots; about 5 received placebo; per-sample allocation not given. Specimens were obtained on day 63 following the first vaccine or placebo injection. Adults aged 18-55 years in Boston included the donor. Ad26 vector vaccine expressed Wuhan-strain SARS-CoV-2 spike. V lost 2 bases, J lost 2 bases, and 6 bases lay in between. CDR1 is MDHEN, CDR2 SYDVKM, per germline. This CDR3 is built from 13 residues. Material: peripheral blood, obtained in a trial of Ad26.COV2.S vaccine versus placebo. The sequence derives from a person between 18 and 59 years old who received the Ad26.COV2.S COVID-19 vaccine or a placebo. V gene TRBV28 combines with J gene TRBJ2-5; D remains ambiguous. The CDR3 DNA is TGTGCCAGCAGTTTAGGACCGCAAGAGACCCAGTACTTC. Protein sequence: CASSLGPQETQYF.